This T cell receptor (beta chain) came from a study of Tregs in tolerant kidney transplant recipients. General study results and limits: The small number of patients limits these findings pending further validation.

V was shortened by 3 bases and J by 8 bases, with 7 bases between the two germline ends. The CDR3 consists of 11 residues. Germline V gene sequence: CDR1 SQVTM, CDR2 ANQGSEA. The data were produced by immunoSEQ multiplex PCR, yet TCRdb's version contains in-frame clones alone and is incomplete. The sample carries tens of thousands of clones, under 98% recorded once. Comment on this clone: What it recognizes is unknown.

This chain connects TRBV29-1 to TRBJ1-4; D ambiguous. The TCR sequence derives from a human donor who received a combined kidney and bone marrow transplant. Sample: Tregs from blood, taken before the transplant. CDR3 sequence reads: CSVDGGEKLFF. CDR3 bases: TGCAGCGTTGATGGAGGCGAAAAACTGTTTTTT.